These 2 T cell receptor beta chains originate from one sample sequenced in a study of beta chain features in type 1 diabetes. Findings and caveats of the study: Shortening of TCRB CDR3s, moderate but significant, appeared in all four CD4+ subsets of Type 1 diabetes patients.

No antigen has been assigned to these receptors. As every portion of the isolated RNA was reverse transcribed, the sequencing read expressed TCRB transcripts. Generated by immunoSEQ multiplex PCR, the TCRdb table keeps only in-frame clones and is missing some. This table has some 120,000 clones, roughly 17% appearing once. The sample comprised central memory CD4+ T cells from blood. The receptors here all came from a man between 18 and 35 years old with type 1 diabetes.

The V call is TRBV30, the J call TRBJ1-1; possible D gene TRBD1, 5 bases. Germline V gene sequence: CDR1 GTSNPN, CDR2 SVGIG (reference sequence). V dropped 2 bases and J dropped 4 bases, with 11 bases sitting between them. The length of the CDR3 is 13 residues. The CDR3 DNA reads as TGTGCCTGGAGTAGAAGGGGTATCACTGAAGCTTTCTTT. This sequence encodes CAWSRRGITEAFF.

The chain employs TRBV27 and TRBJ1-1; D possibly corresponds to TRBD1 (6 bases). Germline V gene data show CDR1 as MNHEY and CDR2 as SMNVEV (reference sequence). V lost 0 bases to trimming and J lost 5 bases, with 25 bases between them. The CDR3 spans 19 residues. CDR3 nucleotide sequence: TGTGCCAGCAGTTTATCAGGACCTTACTCACAGGGACTAGGGACTGAAGCTTTCTTT. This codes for CASSLSGPYSQGLGTEAFF.